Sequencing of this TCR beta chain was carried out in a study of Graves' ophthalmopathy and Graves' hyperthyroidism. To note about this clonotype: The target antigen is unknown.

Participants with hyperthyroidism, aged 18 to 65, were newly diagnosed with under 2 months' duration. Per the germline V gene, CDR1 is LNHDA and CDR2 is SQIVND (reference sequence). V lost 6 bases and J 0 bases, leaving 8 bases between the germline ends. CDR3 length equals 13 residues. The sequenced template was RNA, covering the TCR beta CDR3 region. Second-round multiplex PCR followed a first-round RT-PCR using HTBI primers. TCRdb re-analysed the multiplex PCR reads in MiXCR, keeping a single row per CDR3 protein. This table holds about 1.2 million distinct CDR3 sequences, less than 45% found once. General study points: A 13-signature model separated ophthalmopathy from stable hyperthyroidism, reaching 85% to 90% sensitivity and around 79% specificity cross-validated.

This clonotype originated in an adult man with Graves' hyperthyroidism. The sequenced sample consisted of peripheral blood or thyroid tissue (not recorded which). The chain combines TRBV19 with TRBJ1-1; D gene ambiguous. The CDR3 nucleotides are TGTGCCAGTAGGGCCATAGTGAACACTGAAGCTTTCTTT. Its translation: CASRAIVNTEAFF.